The present T cell receptor (beta chain) was sequenced within a study of human T cells and chemical hapten exposure. Study summary: Small discrepancies in pooled library volume mainly accounted for the varying TCR yields per sample.

Time point described: patch test 1, 2 weeks after DPC sensitization. The treatment denotes: therapeutic diphenylcyclopropenone sensitization with weekly scalp DPC. Someone pulled total RNA out of unfractionated whole blood. Individual cDNA molecules in this library carried unique molecular identifiers. In the authors' workflow: Samples contained a median of about 100,000 TCRs, with a range of about 23,224 to 700,000. TCRdb analysed the RACE reads with MiXCR anew, one entry per CDR3 protein. TCRdb assigned the V and J calls; the authors' analysis was not used. The repertoire has some 380,000 distinct CDR3 sequences, roughly 4.8% of them found once; the top ten carry about 2.2%. The CDR3 is 13 residues long. V was clipped by 5 bases and J by 7 bases; unmatched bases: 7. The germline gives CDR1 SEHNR, CDR2 FQNEAQ (reference sequence). This clonotype was observed at least ten times.

The chain recombines TRBV7-9 with TRBJ1-2; 7 nucleotides align to TRBD1. The source of this sequence is a woman between 45 and 60 years old with alopecia areata. Some clones in this sample may be carry-over from other donors' samples. The specimen was whole blood, collected in connection with sensitization to the hapten diphenylcyclopropenone (DPC). The CDR3 loop is CASSGRQGSGYTF. For the CDR3, the DNA is TGTGCCAGCAGCGGAAGACAGGGATCTGGCTACACCTTC. The full variable domain, its missing parts supplied by reference TRBV7-9 and TRBJ1-2, is DTGVSQNPRHKITKRGQNVTFRCDPISEHNRLYWYRQTLGQGPEFLTYFQNEAQLEKSRLLSDRFSAERPKGSFSTLEIQRTEQGDSAMYLCASSGRQGSGYTFGSGTRLTVV.